Below, 25 T cell receptor beta chains from the same sample are listed, as sequenced in a study of blood T cell repertoires in COVID-19. Here immunoSEQ multiplex PCR was the method, and the copy in TCRdb shows in-frame clones only, minus some. The table lists roughly 110,000 clones, about four fifths of them singletons. Sequencing was carried out using peripheral blood. The receptors stem from a human donor in a cohort sampled during active COVID-19.

The J gene is TRBJ2-1, the V gene TRBV5-6; 15 bases agree with TRBD2. V gave up 4 bases and J gave up 4 bases; unmatched junction bases: 9. The CDR3 has 18 amino acids. Germline-derived CDR1 and CDR2 are SGHDT and YYEEEE. CDR3 DNA: TGTGCCAGCAGCACCGGACTAGCGGGAGGGCCGGCATACAATGAGCAGTTCTTC. The encoded protein is CASSTGLAGGPAYNEQFF.

The genes are TRBV7-3 and TRBJ2-7; TRBD1 matches at 7 bases. With 5 bases clipped from V and 0 bases from J, the junction kept 7 bases outside the gene matches. The CDR3 spans 15 residues. The germline CDR1 and CDR2 sequences are SGHTA and FQGTGA. The CDR3 sequence: CASSPQTGSSYEQYF. CDR3 nucleotide sequence: TGTGCCAGCAGCCCCCAGACAGGGAGCTCCTACGAGCAGTACTTC. The full variable domain, in which reference TRBV7-3 and TRBJ2-7 provide the parts outside the CDR3, is GAGVSQTPSNKVTEKGKYVELRCDPISGHTALYWYRQSLGQGPEFLIYFQGTGAADDSGLPNDRFFAVRPEGSVSTLKIQRTERGDSAVYLCASSPQTGSSYEQYFGPGTRLTVT.

The chain carries TRBV6-5 and TRBJ1-2, with no clear D. With 10 bases removed from V and 5 bases from J, the gap between germline ends came to 8 bases. The V gene's germline CDR1 is MNHEY and CDR2 SVGAGI. CDR3 length: 10 residues. CDR3 sequence (DNA): TGTGCCATTAGTCTGTATGGCTACACCTTC. It codes for CAISLYGYTF.

J is TRBJ2-1 and V is TRBV11-1; 8 bases line up with TRBD1. The germline CDR1 and CDR2 sequences are SGHAT and FQDESV (reference sequence). CDR3 length: 15 amino acids. With V trimmed by 0 bases and J by 7 bases, 5 bases remained unmatched. The CDR3 reads CASSLATGAGNEQFF. CDR3 sequence (DNA): TGTGCCAGCAGCTTAGCGACAGGGGCTGGGAATGAGCAGTTCTTC.

The rearrangement joins TRBV14 to TRBJ1-4; 11 nucleotides line up with TRBD1. The CDR3 runs 18 residues. V lost 5 bases and J lost 1; bases outside the gene matches: 9. Germline V lookup: CDR1 SGHDN, CDR2 FVKESK. In nucleotides, the CDR3 is TGTGCCAGCAGCAATCGGTGGACAGGGGGCGGAACTAATGAAAAACTGTTTTTT. It codes for CASSNRWTGGGTNEKLFF.

V usage is TRBV15 and J usage is TRBJ2-7, with 8 bases fitting TRBD2. The CDR3 consists of 16 residues. V trimming: 1 base; J trimming: 4 bases; junction bases outside the gene matches: 9. Germline values: CDR1 LNHNV, CDR2 YYDKDF (reference sequence). The CDR3 sequence: CATSRGGLASTYEQYF. The CDR3 DNA follows: TGTGCCACCAGCAGAGGTGGACTAGCCTCAACTTACGAGCAGTACTTC. The full variable domain, its missing parts supplied by reference TRBV15 and TRBJ2-7, is DAMVIQNPRYQVTQFGKPVTLSCSQTLNHNVMYWYQQKSSQAPKLLFHYYDKDFNNEADTPDNFQSRRPNTSFCFLDIRSPGLGDTAMYLCATSRGGLASTYEQYFGPGTRLTVT.

This chain connects TRBV29-1 to TRBJ1-3; possibly TRBD1 for D (6 bases). Trimming cost V 3 bases and J 1 base, with 10 bases left between them. Germline-derived CDR1 and CDR2 are SQVTM and ANQGSEA. This CDR3 comprises 14 residues. CDR3 nucleotides: TGCAGCGTTGACTCAACAGGGTCTGGAAACACCATATATTTT. Translation: CSVDSTGSGNTIYF.

The CDR3 region is CATSGEAVGKNIQYF. As DNA, the CDR3 is TGTGCCACCAGTGGTGAGGCCGTCGGCAAAAACATTCAGTACTTC. This chain joins TRBV24-1 and TRBJ2-4; D is uncertain. V was pared by 5 bases and J by 3 bases, with 13 bases between. CDR3 length equals 15 residues. CDR1 KGHDR and CDR2 SFDVKD come from the germline V gene.

The chain uses TRBV28 and TRBJ1-2; D is unclear. CDR1 is MDHEN and CDR2 is SYDVKM in the germline V gene. The V end lost 5 bases, the J end lost 4 bases, and 11 bases lay between the germline ends. The CDR3 consists of 13 residues. The CDR3 loop is CASSPPEVYGYTF. In DNA, the CDR3 is TGTGCCAGCAGTCCCCCGGAGGTCTATGGCTACACCTTC.

V gene TRBV19 combines with J gene TRBJ2-1; 13 bases map to TRBD2. Germline CDR1 reads LNHDA; CDR2 reads SQIVND (reference sequence). The trim removed 5 bases at V and 2 bases at J, leaving 9 bases unmatched. This CDR3 is 18 amino acids long. CDR3 in amino acids: CASSAQPTSGGAYNEQFF. The CDR3 nucleotides read TGTGCCAGTAGTGCACAACCTACTAGCGGGGGGGCCTACAATGAGCAGTTCTTC.

The chain combines TRBV19 with TRBJ2-6; D is possibly TRBD1 (6 bases). The CDR3 spans 15 residues. CDR1 and CDR2 from the germline V gene are LNHDA and SQIVND (reference sequence). Between the trimmed V and J ends, which lost 7 bases and 4 bases, there was a span of 14 bases. CDR3 sequence (DNA): TGTGCCAGTACTAGGGGACAATCCGGGGCCAACGTCCTGACTTTC. Translating it yields CASTRGQSGANVLTF.

The chain has TRBV6-5 and TRBJ1-1, with D possibly TRBD1 on 6 matching bases. CDR1 and CDR2 from the germline V gene are MNHEY and SVGAGI. The CDR3 has 14 amino acids. V dropped 6 bases and J dropped 4 bases, with 15 bases sitting between them. The CDR3 region has the DNA TGTGCCAGCAGCCTCTCCAGGGGTAGCACTGAAGCTTTCTTT. As protein: CASSLSRGSTEAFF.

This clone was detected only a few times. The chain uses TRBV28 and TRBJ1-3; D remains unclear. CDR1 is MDHEN and CDR2 is SYDVKM in the germline V gene. V was trimmed by 3 bases and J by 4 bases, leaving 13 bases between them. The CDR3 is 15 amino acids. The CDR3 sequence: CASSFTATGGNTIYF. CDR3 nucleotide sequence: TGTGCCAGCAGTTTTACGGCCACGGGGGGAAACACCATATATTTT.

This clone has only a few counts. In DNA form, the CDR3 reads TGCGCCAGCAGCCCTAGGGAGGGCTATGGCTACACCTTC. Translating gives CASSPREGYGYTF. V usage is TRBV4-1 and J usage is TRBJ1-2; D not certain. Germline V gene data show CDR1 as MGHRA and CDR2 as YSYEKL. The CDR3 is made up of 13 amino acids. V was shortened by 4 bases and J by 4 bases, with 10 bases between the two germline ends.

The CDR3 protein is CASSRYLAGGGYEQYF. For the CDR3, the DNA is TGTGCCAGCAGTCGGTACTTAGCGGGAGGAGGCTACGAGCAGTACTTC. The rearrangement joins TRBV27 to TRBJ2-7; 10 positions agree with TRBD2. V shed 5 bases, J shed 3 bases, and the junction held 10 bases outside the gene matches. Germline loops: CDR1 MNHEY, CDR2 SMNVEV (reference sequence). The CDR3 is 16 amino acids.

The rearrangement links TRBV28 to TRBJ1-2; 8 positions agree with TRBD1. V shed 6 bases, J shed 5 bases, and the junction held 5 bases outside the gene matches. Germline loops: CDR1 MDHEN, CDR2 SYDVKM. The CDR3 has 13 residues. Here the CDR3 reads CASRSGQAYGYTF. Written as DNA, the CDR3 is TGTGCCAGCAGGTCGGGACAGGCTTATGGCTACACCTTC.

The chain employs TRBV28 and TRBJ1-2, with 7 nucleotides matching TRBD1. Germline V gives CDR1 MDHEN, CDR2 SYDVKM. This CDR3 spans 16 amino acids. The junction had 12 bases not matched to a gene; V was cut back by 5 bases and J by 3 bases. The CDR3 here is CASSPPGRGRYYGYTF. The CDR3 DNA is TGTGCCAGCAGTCCACCCGGGAGGGGGCGATACTATGGCTACACCTTC.

V gene TRBV2 combines with J gene TRBJ2-3; 10 positions agree with TRBD1. There are 15 residues in the CDR3. Germline assignment: CDR1 SNHLY and CDR2 FYNNEI. The J segment lost 5 bases and the V segment lost 5 bases, leaving 7 bases of the junction unmatched. CDR3 DNA: TGTGCCAGCAGTCCCGGGACAGGGGCGGTAGATACGCAGTATTTT. This encodes CASSPGTGAVDTQYF.

The chain recombines TRBV18 with TRBJ1-1, with 9 positions matching TRBD1. This CDR3 has 13 amino acids. The germline V gene encodes CDR1 KGHSH and CDR2 LQKENI. The V segment lost 1 base and the J segment 11 bases; nucleotides outside the gene matches: 5. The CDR3 DNA reads TGTGCCAGCTCACCACGGGACAGGGAAGGTGCTTTCTTT. Residues: CASSPRDREGAFF.

The chain couples TRBV6-1 to TRBJ2-5, with D unresolved. Germline CDR1 and CDR2: MNHNS and SASEGT. The CDR3 contains 14 residues. V was clipped by 3 bases and J by 7 bases, with 15 bases between them. Here the CDR3 DNA reads TGTGCCAGCAGTGAGAAGTTTCCCTCCGGGACCCAGTACTTC. Its translation: CASSEKFPSGTQYF.

The gene calls are TRBV3-1 (or the pseudogene TRBV3-2) and TRBJ2-2; 12 bases fit TRBD2. CDR3 length: 19 residues. The V gene's germline CDR1 is LGHDT and CDR2 YNNKEL (reference sequence). V trimming: 2 bases; J trimming: 5 bases; junction bases outside the gene matches: 12. CDR3 loop: CASSQYPPLAGGVTGELFF. The CDR3 DNA follows: TGTGCCAGCAGCCAATACCCTCCCCTAGCGGGAGGGGTAACCGGGGAGCTGTTTTTT.

The chain links TRBV27 to TRBJ2-1; 11 bases are a match to TRBD2. J lost 10 bases, V lost 6 bases, and 11 bases had no gene match. Germline V lookup: CDR1 MNHEY, CDR2 SMNVEV (reference sequence). The CDR3 has 15 residues. The chain's CDR3 is CASSYNSGRAGEQFF. In DNA, the CDR3 is TGTGCCAGCAGCTACAATAGCGGGAGGGCTGGGGAGCAGTTCTTC.

The rearrangement joins TRBV7-2 to TRBJ1-2; D is possibly TRBD1 (6 bases). CDR3 size: 14 residues. V was cut by 1 base and J by 7 bases, with 13 bases left in between. Per the germline V gene, CDR1 is SGHTA and CDR2 is FQGNSA. The CDR3 DNA reads TGTGCCAGCAGCTTAGACAGGGACCTCTCTGGCTACACCTTC. It encodes CASSLDRDLSGYTF.

The rearrangement joins TRBV2 to TRBJ1-2, with 7 bases identical to TRBD1. Germline CDR1 SNHLY, CDR2 FYNNEI. The CDR3 is made up of 15 amino acids. V was pared by 8 bases and J by 8 bases, with 17 bases of the junction left unmatched. The CDR3 is CASSGQGVSLGGYTF. CDR3 in DNA: TGTGCCAGCTCCGGTCAGGGGGTGTCACTCGGAGGCTACACCTTC.

The chain recombines TRBV3-1 (or the pseudogene TRBV3-2) with TRBJ2-1; 7 bases fit TRBD1. V lost 4 bases to trimming and J lost 6 bases; unmatched junction nucleotides: 9. Germline V gene data show CDR1 as LGHDT and CDR2 as YNNKEL (reference sequence). The CDR3 spans 15 residues. CDR3 in amino acids: CASSLRAAGGNEQFF. The CDR3 DNA reads TGTGCCAGCAGCCTAAGGGCGGCAGGGGGCAATGAGCAGTTCTTC.